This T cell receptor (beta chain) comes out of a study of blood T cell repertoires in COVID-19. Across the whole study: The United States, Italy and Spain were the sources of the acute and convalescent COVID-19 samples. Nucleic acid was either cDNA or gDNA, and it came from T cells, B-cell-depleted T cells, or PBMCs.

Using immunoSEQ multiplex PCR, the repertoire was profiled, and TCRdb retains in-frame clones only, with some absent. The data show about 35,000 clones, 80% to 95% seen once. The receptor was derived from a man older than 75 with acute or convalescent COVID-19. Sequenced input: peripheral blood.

The CDR3: CASSRGGGDEAFF. As DNA, the CDR3 is TGTGCCAGCTCACGGGGTGGGGGCGATGAAGCTTTCTTT. The V and J genes are TRBV18 and TRBJ1-1; tentative D call: TRBD1 (6 bases). The CDR3 sequence is 13 residues long. V gave up 4 bases and J gave up 7 bases, with 13 bases separating them. Germline V CDR1 and CDR2: KGHSH, LQKENI.